The entry below describes one T cell receptor (beta chain). What it recognizes is unknown. Elective cesarean births at about 35-42 weeks, without labor or membrane rupture, supplied the cord blood. Pregnancies with fetal demise, active maternal HSV infection or known maternal HIV were excluded. These data are taken from a study of naive CD8 T cells in extremely preterm neonates. Germline values: CDR1 MNHEY, CDR2 SMNVEV (reference sequence). The ends lost 6 bases at V and 4 bases at J; junction bases unmatched: 0. The CDR3 extends over 12 amino acids. Libraries were prepared by immunoSEQ multiplex PCR; TCRdb keeps only in-frame clonotypes and omits some of them. The table shows 6,000 to 6,500 clones, with approximately 98% occurring only once. Regarding the study as a whole: Compared with older groups, preterm CDR3s were shorter, with fewer N additions and less trimming.

The chain has TRBV27 and TRBJ1-1; the match to TRBD1 covers 9 bases. The receptor's source is a newborn in good health. The sequenced material came from naive CD8+ T cells from cord blood. CDR3 region: CASRTGGTEAFF. CDR3 DNA: TGTGCCAGCAGGACAGGGGGCACTGAAGCTTTCTTT.